This TCR beta chain was found in a study of shared clonotypes between healthy human individuals. As for the study in general: Each donor's CD8 memory used one plate, CD8 naive two, each CD4 subset three. Regarding the study as a whole: In four donors, approximately 5% of naive CD4 clonotypes appeared in common.

Authors' methods: Junction-only immunoSEQ data arrived without quality scores, meaning filtering differed. Clones were read by immunoSEQ multiplex PCR, and TCRdb kept only the in-frame ones, dropping some. For V, J and clone size, that table is used; D and trimming come from the DNA. The sample shows 2 million to 2.5 million clones, about 90% of them seen only once. The germline V and J ends were trimmed by 4 bases and 4 bases, with 8 bases remaining between them. Germline values: CDR1 SQVTM, CDR2 ANQGSEA. The length of the CDR3 is 12 residues. About this clone itself: Its target is unknown. This CDR3 is also generated by other DNA sequences in the sample.

This chain uses TRBV29-1 with TRBJ2-1, with D tentatively TRBD1 (6 bases). Sequenced sample: naive CD4+ T cells from PBMCs. Specified subset: CD45RA+ positively selected. The TCR comes from a man between 18 and 35 years old in good health. Some clones in this sample may be carry-over from other donors' samples. CDR3 region: CSVGQGYNEQFF. The CDR3 region has the DNA TGCAGCGTTGGCCAGGGGTACAATGAGCAGTTCTTC.